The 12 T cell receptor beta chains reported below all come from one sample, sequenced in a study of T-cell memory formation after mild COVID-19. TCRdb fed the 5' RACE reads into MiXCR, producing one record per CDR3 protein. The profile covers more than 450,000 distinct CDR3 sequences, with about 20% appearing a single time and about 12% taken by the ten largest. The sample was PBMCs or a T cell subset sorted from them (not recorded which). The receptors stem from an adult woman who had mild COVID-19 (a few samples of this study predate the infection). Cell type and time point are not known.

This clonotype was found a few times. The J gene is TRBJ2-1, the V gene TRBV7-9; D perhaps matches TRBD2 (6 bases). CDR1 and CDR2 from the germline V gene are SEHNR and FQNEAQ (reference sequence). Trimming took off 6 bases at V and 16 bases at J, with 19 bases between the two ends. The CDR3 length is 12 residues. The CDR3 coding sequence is TGTGCCAGCAGTTCGAATGCGGGACTCTATTTCTTC. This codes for CASSSNAGLYFF.

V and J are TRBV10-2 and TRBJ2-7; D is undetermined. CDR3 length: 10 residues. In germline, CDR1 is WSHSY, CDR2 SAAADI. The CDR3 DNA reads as TGCTCCTCGGCAGATTACGAGCAGTACTTC. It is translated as CSSADYEQYF.

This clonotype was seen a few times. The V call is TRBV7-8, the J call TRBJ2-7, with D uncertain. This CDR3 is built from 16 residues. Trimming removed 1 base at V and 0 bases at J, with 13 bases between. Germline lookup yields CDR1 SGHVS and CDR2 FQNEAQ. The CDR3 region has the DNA TGTGCCAGCAGCTTAGGGGAAGGCTCGAGCTCCTACGAGCAGTACTTC. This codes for CASSLGEGSSSYEQYF.

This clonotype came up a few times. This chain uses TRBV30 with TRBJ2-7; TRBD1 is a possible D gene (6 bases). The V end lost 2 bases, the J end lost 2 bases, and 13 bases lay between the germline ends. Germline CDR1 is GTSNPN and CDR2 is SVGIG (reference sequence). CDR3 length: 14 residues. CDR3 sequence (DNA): TGTGCCTGGAGTAAAGGACAGACGGCCTACGAGCAGTACTTC. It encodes CAWSKGQTAYEQYF.

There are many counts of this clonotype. CDR3 nucleotide sequence: TGTGCCAGCAGTTTCAGGGGTTTAAACATTCAGTACTTC. Residues: CASSFRGLNIQYF. This chain uses TRBV12-3 or TRBV12-4 with TRBJ2-4; TRBD1 might be the D (6 bases). Trimming stripped 3 bases from V and 6 bases from J, with 9 bases between. This CDR3 comprises 13 residues.

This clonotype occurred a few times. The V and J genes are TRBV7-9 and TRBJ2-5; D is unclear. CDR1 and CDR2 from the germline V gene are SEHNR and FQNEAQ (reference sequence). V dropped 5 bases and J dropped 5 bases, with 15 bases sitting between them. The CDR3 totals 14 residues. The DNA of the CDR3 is TGTGCCAGCAGCGACGGCGGTTTGGCGGAGACCCAGTACTTC. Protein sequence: CASSDGGLAETQYF.

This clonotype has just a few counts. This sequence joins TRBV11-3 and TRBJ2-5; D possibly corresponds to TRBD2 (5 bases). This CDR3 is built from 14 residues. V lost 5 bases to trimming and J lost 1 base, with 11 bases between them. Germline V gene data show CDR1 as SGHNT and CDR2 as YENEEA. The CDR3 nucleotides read TGTGCCAGCAGCGGTGTGGCGGGCCAAGAGACCCAGTACTTC. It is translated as CASSGVAGQETQYF.

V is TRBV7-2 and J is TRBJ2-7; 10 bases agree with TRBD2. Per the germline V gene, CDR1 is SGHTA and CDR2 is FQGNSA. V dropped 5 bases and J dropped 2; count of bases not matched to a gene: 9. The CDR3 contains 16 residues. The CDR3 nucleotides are TGTGCCAGCAGCCAGAGACCTAGCGGGGGCCCCTACGAGCAGTACTTC. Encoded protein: CASSQRPSGGPYEQYF.

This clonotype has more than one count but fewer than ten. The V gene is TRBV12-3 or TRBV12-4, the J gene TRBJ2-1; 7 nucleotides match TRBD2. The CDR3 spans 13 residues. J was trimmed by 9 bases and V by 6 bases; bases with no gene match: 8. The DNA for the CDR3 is TGTGCCAGCAGCGGGAGTTCGGGGGGTGAGCAGTTCTTC. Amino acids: CASSGSSGGEQFF.

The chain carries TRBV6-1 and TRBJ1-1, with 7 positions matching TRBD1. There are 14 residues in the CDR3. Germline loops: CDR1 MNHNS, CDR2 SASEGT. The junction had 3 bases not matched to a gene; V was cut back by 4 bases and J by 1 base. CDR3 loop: CASSGGQKNTEAFF. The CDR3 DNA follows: TGTGCCAGCAGTGGGGGACAGAAGAACACTGAAGCTTTCTTT.

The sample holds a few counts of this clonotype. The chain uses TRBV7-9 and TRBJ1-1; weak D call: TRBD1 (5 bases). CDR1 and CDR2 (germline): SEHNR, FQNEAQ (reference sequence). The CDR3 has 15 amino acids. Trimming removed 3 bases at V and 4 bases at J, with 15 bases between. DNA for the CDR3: TGTGCCAGCAGCTTCGTCCCGGGACCTCGCACTGAAGCTTTCTTT. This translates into CASSFVPGPRTEAFF.

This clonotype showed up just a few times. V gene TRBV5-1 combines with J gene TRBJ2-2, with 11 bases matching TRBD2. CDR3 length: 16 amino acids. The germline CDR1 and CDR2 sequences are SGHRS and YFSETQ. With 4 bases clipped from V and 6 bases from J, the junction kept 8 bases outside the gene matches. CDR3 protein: CASSPRTSGLAGELFF. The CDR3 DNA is TGCGCCAGCAGCCCTCGGACTAGCGGGTTAGCCGGGGAGCTGTTTTTT.